Shown below are 29 T cell receptor beta chains from a single sample sequenced in a study of T cells in localized non-small cell lung cancer. The protocol was immunoSEQ multiplex PCR, while the TCRdb copy is restricted to in-frame clones and leaves out a portion. The top ten clones hold 2.5% of a sample with approximately 45,000 clones, around 86% of them seen once. Sequenced here: PBMCs, sampled before any cancer treatment. These receptors were obtained from a man aged 35-69 years with stage II lung adenocarcinoma.

V usage is TRBV4-2 and J usage is TRBJ2-2; tentatively, D is TRBD1 (6 bases). Per the germline V gene, CDR1 is LGHNA and CDR2 is YNFKEQ. The CDR3 spans 15 residues. V was trimmed by 1 base and J by 6 bases, leaving 12 bases between them. The CDR3 bases are TGTGCCAGCAGCCAAGTGCCCAAGGGGGCCGGGGAGCTGTTTTTT. This codes for CASSQVPKGAGELFF.

The rearrangement joins TRBV19 to TRBJ2-1, with D maybe TRBD2 (5 bases). This CDR3 contains 13 residues. Germline assignment: CDR1 LNHDA and CDR2 SQIVND (reference sequence). The V gene lost 5 bases and the J gene lost 2 bases, with 7 bases spanning the gap. The CDR3 DNA reads as TGTGCCAGTAGTCCCGGGACCTACAATGAGCAGTTCTTC. Amino acids: CASSPGTYNEQFF. The entire variable domain, with the rest obtained from reference TRBV19 and TRBJ2-1, is as follows: DGGITQSPKYLFRKEGQNVTLSCEQNLNHDAMYWYRQDPGQGLRLIYYSQIVNDFQKGDIAEGYSVSREKKESFPLTVTSAQKNPTAFYLCASSPGTYNEQFFGPGTRLTVL.

The chain is built from TRBV5-6 and TRBJ2-5, with 10 bases lining up with TRBD1. Germline V gene data show CDR1 as SGHDT and CDR2 as YYEEEE. The CDR3 extends over 16 amino acids. V was clipped by 3 bases and J by 2 bases; unmatched bases: 7. The CDR3 loop is CASSWPTGGFQETQYF. The CDR3 DNA reads as TGTGCCAGCAGCTGGCCGACAGGGGGCTTTCAAGAGACCCAGTACTTC.

The chain joins TRBV28 to TRBJ1-4, with 9 nucleotides matching TRBD1. This CDR3 region has 14 residues. Germline V CDR1 and CDR2: MDHEN, SYDVKM. J was trimmed by 8 bases and V by 6 bases; bases with no gene match: 7. This chain's CDR3 is CASSPGTGLEKLFF. For the CDR3, the DNA is TGTGCCAGCAGCCCCGGGACAGGGCTGGAAAAACTGTTTTTT.

The chain is built from TRBV30 and TRBJ1-3, with D tentatively TRBD1 (5 bases). Germline CDR1 reads GTSNPN; CDR2 reads SVGIG (reference sequence). The CDR3 runs to 14 residues. V was cut by 3 bases and J by 2 bases, with 11 bases left in between. CDR3 nucleotide sequence: TGTGCCTGGAGCATGGGGCAGCCTGGAAACACCATATATTTT. Translating it yields CAWSMGQPGNTIYF.

With regard to this clone: This same CDR3 is encoded by further DNA sequences in the sample. This chain links TRBV9 with TRBJ2-3, with D possibly being TRBD2 (6 bases). The CDR3 spans 13 residues. V lost 6 bases, J lost 5 bases, and 13 bases lay in between. Per germline, CDR1 SGDLS and CDR2 YYNGEE. CDR3 protein: CASTDTGEDTQYF. As DNA, the CDR3 is TGTGCCAGCACCGATACGGGGGAAGATACGCAGTATTTT.

The chain recombines TRBV18 with TRBJ2-1, with TRBD2 as a possible D gene (6 bases). Germline CDR1 is KGHSH and CDR2 is LQKENI. The CDR3 runs to 15 residues. V dropped 2 bases and J dropped 4 bases, with 12 bases sitting between them. The CDR3 protein is CASSPSQGGYNEQFF. The CDR3 DNA reads as TGTGCCAGCTCACCATCCCAGGGAGGTTACAATGAGCAGTTCTTC.

The chain combines TRBV2 with TRBJ2-1; no definite D call. The CDR3 covers 10 residues. CDR1 and CDR2 (germline): SNHLY, FYNNEI. The V gene lost 4 bases and the J gene lost 10 bases, with 5 bases spanning the gap. The CDR3 protein is CASSGTEQFF. CDR3 coding DNA: TGTGCCAGCAGTGGCACAGAGCAGTTCTTC.

V and J are TRBV5-1 and TRBJ2-5, with 7 bases aligning to TRBD1. The CDR3 extends over 15 amino acids. With 0 bases clipped from V and 3 bases from J, the junction kept 5 bases outside the gene matches. Germline V lookup: CDR1 SGHRS, CDR2 YFSETQ. CDR3 DNA: TGCGCCAGCAGCTTGGGGCCCGACAGGGAAGAGACCCAGTACTTC. Its translation is CASSLGPDREETQYF.

The chain couples TRBV7-2 to TRBJ2-2, with TRBD1 matching 8 bases. The ends lost 4 bases at V and 3 bases at J; junction bases unmatched: 7. Looked up from germline, CDR1 is SGHTA and CDR2 is FQGNSA. This CDR3 contains 16 residues. The CDR3 coding sequence is TGTGCCAGCAGCTCGACAGGGGACCCCTACACCGGGGAGCTGTTTTTT. It codes for CASSSTGDPYTGELFF.

This clone was recorded once. The chain joins TRBV15 to TRBJ2-2; TRBD1 agrees at 8 bases. The CDR3 consists of 14 residues. The V gene end was trimmed by 5 bases and the J gene end by 7 bases; junction bases not matched to a gene: 6. The germline CDR1 and CDR2 sequences are LNHNV and YYDKDF (reference sequence). CDR3 amino acids: CATSLDRVGGELFF. In nucleotides, the CDR3 is TGTGCCACCAGCTTGGACAGGGTCGGCGGGGAGCTGTTTTTT.

The V gene is TRBV2, the J gene TRBJ2-2; D may be TRBD2 (5 bases). The CDR3 runs to 13 residues. The V gene's germline CDR1 is SNHLY and CDR2 FYNNEI. The germline V and J ends were trimmed by 8 bases and 4 bases, with 11 bases remaining between them. CDR3 region: CASVPRATGELFF. For the CDR3, the DNA is TGTGCCAGCGTGCCGAGGGCCACCGGGGAGCTGTTTTTT. The whole variable domain, filled in from reference TRBV2 and TRBJ2-2, reads EPEVTQTPSHQVTQMGQEVILRCVPISNHLYFYWYRQILGQKVEFLVSFYNNEISEKSEIFDDQFSVERPDGSNFTLKIRSTKLEDSAMYFCASVPRATGELFFGEGSRLTVL.

The chain has TRBV4-1 and TRBJ2-2; tentatively, D is TRBD1 (5 bases). This CDR3 region has 21 residues. Looked up from germline, CDR1 is MGHRA and CDR2 is YSYEKL. V lost 5 bases and J 0 bases, leaving 28 bases between the germline ends. The CDR3 DNA reads as TGCGCCAGCAGCGCAGGGATCCTTAGGGCGGCGAAAGCCGCGAACACCGGGGAGCTGTTTTTT. This gives the protein CASSAGILRAAKAANTGELFF.

The gene calls are TRBV7-8 and TRBJ2-3; D is perhaps TRBD1 (6 bases). Deletions cut 6 bases from V and 6 bases from J, with 10 bases between. Looked up from germline, CDR1 is SGHVS and CDR2 is FQNEAQ. The CDR3 sequence is 12 residues long. The CDR3, as DNA: TGTGCCAGCAGTCGGACAGCCGATACGCAGTATTTT. It encodes CASSRTADTQYF.

The chain links TRBV2 to TRBJ1-1; D not certain. CDR3 length: 13 amino acids. Trimming removed 6 bases at V and 1 base at J, with 9 bases between. Germline lookup yields CDR1 SNHLY and CDR2 FYNNEI. CDR3 protein: CASSLSRNTEAFF. The CDR3 bases are TGTGCCAGCAGCTTATCTCGGAACACTGAAGCTTTCTTT.

This sequence joins TRBV19 and TRBJ1-6; D gene unclear. The CDR3 consists of 13 residues. CDR1 is LNHDA and CDR2 is SQIVND in the germline V gene (reference sequence). V was trimmed by 2 bases and J by 9 bases, leaving 8 bases between them. The CDR3 sequence: CASSISAPSPLHF. The DNA of the CDR3 is TGTGCCAGTAGTATATCAGCTCCTTCACCCCTCCACTTT.

This chain joins TRBV27 and TRBJ2-7; the match to TRBD1 covers 9 bases. The length of the CDR3 is 13 residues. The germline CDR1 and CDR2 sequences are MNHEY and SMNVEV (reference sequence). CDR3 nucleotide sequence: TGTGCCAGCAGCCTACGGGGACAGGGAATATTAGAGGTC. Translating it yields CASSLRGQGILEV.

The chain couples TRBV11-2 to TRBJ2-5; 9 nucleotides align to TRBD2. From germline, CDR1 is SGHAT and CDR2 FQNNGV. J lost 4 bases, V lost 1 base, and 4 bases had no gene match. CDR3 length: 15 amino acids. CDR3 coding DNA: TGTGCCAGCAGCTTAGTTAGCGGGGGTGGAGAGACCCAGTACTTC. This encodes CASSLVSGGGETQYF.

With respect to this clone: One end of the junction varies from germline; a read error may be responsible. Other DNA sequences in the same sample also yield this CDR3. This sequence joins TRBV4-1 and TRBJ2-4; a possible D gene is TRBD2 (6 bases). Germline V gene sequence: CDR1 MGHRA, CDR2 YSYEKL. There are 14 residues in the CDR3. The chain's CDR3 is CASSQAMTSSIQYF. CDR3 sequence (DNA): TGCGCCAGCAGCCAAGCGATGACTAGTTCCATTCAGTACTTT.

This chain links TRBV29-1 with TRBJ1-2; D gene ambiguous. Germline lookup yields CDR1 SQVTM and CDR2 ANQGSEA. CDR3 length: 11 amino acids. The CDR3 sequence: CVAATSYGYTF. The CDR3 nucleotides read TGCGTGGCAGCCACCTCCTATGGCTACACCTTC.

V gene TRBV30 combines with J gene TRBJ2-1; D possibly corresponds to TRBD1 (6 bases). This CDR3 spans 15 amino acids. In germline, CDR1 is GTSNPN, CDR2 SVGIG (reference sequence). Deletions cut 3 bases from V and 0 bases from J, with 12 bases between. Written as DNA, the CDR3 is TGTGCCTGGAGATGGGGGCTCTACTCCTACAATGAGCAGTTCTTC. Its protein product is CAWRWGLYSYNEQFF.

This clone was seen a handful of times. This chain links TRBV7-6 with TRBJ2-3; D is uncertain. Germline CDR1 reads SGHVS; CDR2 reads FNYEAQ. The V and J ends lost 5 bases and 4 bases respectively, with 7 bases between them. This CDR3 spans 12 amino acids. DNA for the CDR3: TGTGCCAGCAGCGTTACAGCAGATACGCAGTATTTT. Its translation is CASSVTADTQYF.

The chain is built from TRBV30 and TRBJ1-2; TRBD1 matches 7 bases. The CDR3 has 17 residues. CDR1 and CDR2 from the germline V gene are GTSNPN and SVGIG (reference sequence). V was clipped by 2 bases and J by 4 bases; unmatched bases: 16. The CDR3 sequence is CAWSNSDRALPPYGYTF. The CDR3 nucleotides are TGTGCCTGGAGTAACAGCGACAGGGCCCTACCACCCTATGGCTACACCTTC.

V is TRBV7-3 and J is TRBJ2-5; no definite D call. This CDR3 comprises 13 residues. From germline, CDR1 is SGHTA and CDR2 FQGTGA. Trimming cost V 4 bases and J 1 base, with 7 bases left between them. The CDR3 here is CASSYTAQETQYF. The CDR3 DNA is TGTGCCAGCAGCTACACAGCCCAAGAGACCCAGTACTTC.

This clone was observed a single time. V is TRBV5-1 and J is TRBJ2-1, with D possibly matching TRBD2 (6 bases). Trimming took 4 bases from V and 9 from J, leaving 14 bases between them. Germline-derived CDR1 and CDR2 are SGHRS and YFSETQ. The length of the CDR3 is 13 residues. For the CDR3, the DNA is TGCGCCAGCAGCGATCCAGGGCGGGGTGAGCAGTTCTTC. Amino acids: CASSDPGRGEQFF.

V usage is TRBV19 and J usage is TRBJ1-1; unclear D gene. V gave up 6 bases and J gave up 2 bases, with 13 bases separating them. The CDR3 is 14 amino acids. Germline loops: CDR1 LNHDA, CDR2 SQIVND (reference sequence). CDR3 region: CASSRQSGNTEAFF. In DNA form, the CDR3 reads TGTGCCAGTAGCCGACAAAGTGGTAACACTGAAGCTTTCTTT. Looking up the rest from reference TRBV19 and TRBJ1-1 gives the full variable domain: DGGITQSPKYLFRKEGQNVTLSCEQNLNHDAMYWYRQDPGQGLRLIYYSQIVNDFQKGDIAEGYSVSREKKESFPLTVTSAQKNPTAFYLCASSRQSGNTEAFFGQGTRLTVV.

Here the CDR3 DNA reads TGTGCCAGCAGTTTCGGGACAGGGGACGAAAAACTGTTTTTT. It codes for CASSFGTGDEKLFF. The rearrangement uses TRBV5-6 and TRBJ1-4, with 10 bases aligning to TRBD1. CDR3 length equals 14 residues. J was trimmed by 8 bases and V by 5 bases; bases with no gene match: 6. Germline V gives CDR1 SGHDT, CDR2 YYEEEE.

This sequence joins TRBV6-1 and TRBJ2-1, with D possibly being TRBD2 (6 bases). The CDR3 length is 14 residues. V was cut by 5 bases and J by 3 bases, with 11 bases left in between. Germline V lookup: CDR1 MNHNS, CDR2 SASEGT. CDR3 bases: TGTGCCAGCAGTCGGGGGTCCAACTACAATGAGCAGTTCTTC. Amino acid sequence: CASSRGSNYNEQFF.

The CDR3 sequence is CASSQGANTEAFF. The CDR3 nucleotides are TGTGCCAGCAGCCAGGGCGCGAACACTGAAGCTTTCTTT. The V call is TRBV28, the J call TRBJ1-1, with D possibly TRBD1 on 5 matching bases. Trimming left V 6 bases short and J 1 base short, with 9 bases between. Germline lookup yields CDR1 MDHEN and CDR2 SYDVKM. This CDR3 comprises 13 residues.